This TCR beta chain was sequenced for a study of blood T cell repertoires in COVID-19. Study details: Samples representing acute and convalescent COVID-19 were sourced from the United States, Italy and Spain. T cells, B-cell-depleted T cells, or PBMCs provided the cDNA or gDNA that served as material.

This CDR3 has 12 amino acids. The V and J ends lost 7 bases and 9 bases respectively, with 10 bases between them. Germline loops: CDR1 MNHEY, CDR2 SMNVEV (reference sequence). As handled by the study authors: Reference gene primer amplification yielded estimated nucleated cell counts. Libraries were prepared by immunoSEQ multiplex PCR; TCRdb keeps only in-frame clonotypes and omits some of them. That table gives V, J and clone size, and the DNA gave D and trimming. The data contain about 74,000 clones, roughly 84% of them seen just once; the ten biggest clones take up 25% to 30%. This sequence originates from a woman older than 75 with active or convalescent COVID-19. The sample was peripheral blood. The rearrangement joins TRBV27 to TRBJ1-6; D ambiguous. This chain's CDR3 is CASKESSSPLHF. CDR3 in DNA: TGTGCCAGCAAGGAGAGCAGTTCACCCCTCCACTTT.